The 21 T cell receptor beta chains reported below all come from one sample, sequenced in a study of cytomegalovirus exposure and HLA in healthy donors. The primer mix had 60 Vbeta and 13 Jbeta primers. Produced via immunoSEQ multiplex PCR; TCRdb's table is partial and in-frame only. The table lists approximately 160,000 clones, 70% to 90% of them singletons. The sample taken for sequencing was PBMCs. The receptors were sampled from a woman aged 18-35 years in good health and CMV-seronegative.

The genes are TRBV6-5 and TRBJ2-4; perhaps TRBD1 as D (5 bases). The CDR3 covers 14 residues. V was pared by 4 bases and J by 6 bases, with 13 bases between. Germline V gene lookup returns CDR1 MNHEY and CDR2 SVGAGI. The CDR3 reads CASSSRAVLNIQYF. CDR3 DNA sequence: TGTGCCAGCAGTTCCAGGGCAGTGTTAAACATTCAGTACTTC.

As to this clone: The same CDR3 arises from other DNA sequences in this sample as well. The chain has TRBV7-9 and TRBJ1-5; D remains ambiguous. The CDR3 is 12 amino acids. V was clipped by 5 bases and J by 7 bases, with 9 bases between them. The germline V gene encodes CDR1 SEHNR and CDR2 FQNEAQ (reference sequence). The CDR3 coding sequence is TGTGCCAGCAGCCGACTGGAACAGCCCCAGCATTTT. Translating gives CASSRLEQPQHF.

The chain couples TRBV7-4 to TRBJ1-5; D is ambiguous. Germline V gene lookup returns CDR1 SGHVT and CDR2 SQSDAQ. Trimming left V 4 bases short and J 6 bases short, with 13 bases between. CDR3 size: 14 residues. In DNA form, the CDR3 reads TGTGCCAGCAGCTCGGGGAGAAAAGGTCAGCCCCAGCATTTT. Its protein product is CASSSGRKGQPQHF.

V is TRBV6-5 and J is TRBJ1-1; TRBD1 aligns across 9 bases. After removal of 6 bases from V and 5 bases from J, the junction contained 7 bases not matched to a gene. CDR3 length: 14 residues. Germline loops: CDR1 MNHEY, CDR2 SVGAGI. For the CDR3, the DNA is TGTGCCAGCAGCCGAAGACAGGGGGGGACTGAAGCTTTCTTT. It yields the protein CASSRRQGGTEAFF.

V usage is TRBV5-5 and J usage is TRBJ1-4; the D gene is possibly TRBD1 (6 bases). CDR1 is SGHKS, CDR2 YYEKEE, per germline (reference sequence). V lost 0 bases and J lost 8, with 11 bases in between. This CDR3 is 14 amino acids long. The chain's CDR3 is CASSLEGVGEKLFF. CDR3 nucleotides: TGTGCCAGCAGCTTGGAGGGGGTTGGAGAAAAACTGTTTTTT.

This clone was picked up many times. The chain uses TRBV4-1 and TRBJ2-1; 11 nucleotides match TRBD2. Unmatched junction bases numbered 11, after V lost 4 bases and J lost 15 bases. Germline CDR1 and CDR2: MGHRA and YSYEKL. There are 14 residues in the CDR3. CDR3 amino acids: CASSPRTSGGQGFF. CDR3 DNA: TGCGCCAGCAGCCCCCGTACTAGCGGGGGCCAGGGGTTCTTC.

The chain joins TRBV5-4 to TRBJ2-2, with TRBD2 matching over 8 bases. In germline, CDR1 is SGHNT, CDR2 YYREEE (reference sequence). This CDR3 is 16 amino acids long. V trimming: 4 bases; J trimming: 4 bases; junction bases outside the gene matches: 9. CDR3 sequence reads: CASSPGGAAGTGELFF. The CDR3 coding sequence is TGTGCCAGCAGCCCGGGAGGGGCAGCGGGCACCGGGGAGCTGTTTTTT. Looking up the rest from reference TRBV5-4 and TRBJ2-2 gives the full variable domain: ETGVTQSPTHLIKTRGQQVTLRCSSQSGHNTVSWYQQALGQGPQFIFQYYREEENGRGNFPPRFSGLQFPNYSSELNVNALELDDSALYLCASSPGGAAGTGELFFGEGSRLTVL.

The J gene is TRBJ2-3, the V gene TRBV2, with D maybe TRBD2 (6 bases). Germline lookup yields CDR1 SNHLY and CDR2 FYNNEI. Deletions cut 7 bases from V and 4 bases from J, with 18 bases between. There are 15 residues in the CDR3. CDR3 residues: CASNGARGYPDTQYF. In DNA form, the CDR3 reads TGTGCCAGCAATGGGGCTCGGGGGTACCCAGATACGCAGTATTTT.

V is TRBV11-1 and J is TRBJ2-7, with TRBD1 matching 10 bases. Per the germline V gene, CDR1 is SGHAT and CDR2 is FQDESV (reference sequence). This CDR3 spans 14 amino acids. V was pared by 2 bases and J by 4 bases, with 2 bases of the junction left unmatched. The CDR3 DNA is TGTGCCAGCAGCTTACGACAGGGGGCATACGAGCAGTACTTC. It codes for CASSLRQGAYEQYF.

V usage is TRBV18 and J usage is TRBJ1-2, with 7 bases lining up with TRBD1. Trimming took 4 bases from V and 1 from J; bases not matched to a gene: 9. Per the germline V gene, CDR1 is KGHSH and CDR2 is LQKENI. The CDR3 loop spans 16 amino acids. The CDR3 DNA is TGTGCCAGCTCACAAAGGACAGGTCCCTATAACTATGGCTACACCTTC. Translation: CASSQRTGPYNYGYTF. Drawing the rest from reference TRBV18 and TRBJ1-2, the complete variable domain is NAGVMQNPRHLVRRRGQEARLRCSPMKGHSHVYWYRQLPEEGLKFMVYLQKENIIDESGMPKERFSAEFPKEGPSILRIQQVVRGDSAAYFCASSQRTGPYNYGYTFGSGTRLTVV.

The rearrangement links TRBV19 to TRBJ2-1, with TRBD2 matching 11 bases. This CDR3 is built from 18 residues. Per germline, CDR1 LNHDA and CDR2 SQIVND (reference sequence). V gave up 9 bases and J gave up 0 bases; unmatched junction bases: 13. For the CDR3, the DNA is TGTGCCAGCAGCAGATCCTTTAGCGGGGGGGTCTCCTACAATGAGCAGTTCTTC. It yields the protein CASSRSFSGGVSYNEQFF.

The J gene is TRBJ2-3, the V gene TRBV5-1, with D possibly TRBD2 on 6 matching bases. The V gene's germline CDR1 is SGHRS and CDR2 YFSETQ. The V end was cut by 3 bases, the J end by 3 bases, with 26 bases between. The CDR3 sequence is 19 residues long. The CDR3 region is CASSSESPFWGEATDTQYF. Here the CDR3 DNA reads TGCGCCAGCAGCTCCGAAAGTCCTTTCTGGGGGGAGGCGACAGATACGCAGTATTTT. Drawing the rest from reference TRBV5-1 and TRBJ2-3, the complete variable domain is KAGVTQTPRYLIKTRGQQVTLSCSPISGHRSVSWYQQTPGQGLQFLFEYFSETQRNKGNFPGRFSGRQFSNSRSEMNVSTLELGDSALYLCASSSESPFWGEATDTQYFGPGTRLTVL.

V is TRBV10-3 and J is TRBJ2-7; 14 positions match TRBD2. V dropped 3 bases and J dropped 0; count of bases not matched to a gene: 1. CDR1 and CDR2 (germline): ENHRY, SYGVKD. The CDR3 sequence is 16 residues long. CDR3 sequence: CAISDGLAGGSYEQYF. The CDR3, as DNA: TGTGCCATCAGTGACGGACTAGCGGGGGGCTCCTACGAGCAGTACTTC.

V and J are TRBV4-1 and TRBJ2-5, with 7 bases identical to TRBD1. Germline assignment: CDR1 MGHRA and CDR2 YSYEKL. After removal of 4 bases from V and 2 bases from J, the junction contained 7 bases not matched to a gene. The CDR3 has 15 amino acids. CDR3 bases: TGCGCCAGCAGCCGAACAGGGGAGAGGCAAGAGACCCAGTACTTC. Translated, it gives CASSRTGERQETQYF.

This chain joins TRBV19 and TRBJ1-2, with D possibly matching TRBD1 (6 bases). This CDR3 has 14 residues. The germline CDR1 and CDR2 sequences are LNHDA and SQIVND (reference sequence). V was shortened by 4 bases and J by 6 bases, with 15 bases between the two germline ends. The CDR3 nucleotides are TGTGCCAGTAGTAGGTCGGGGGGCGCCCATGGCTACACCTTC. Translation: CASSRSGGAHGYTF.

V and J are TRBV18 and TRBJ2-5; TRBD1 is a possible D gene (6 bases). The J call may be mistaken, given a closer DNA end match to TRBJ2-7. CDR3 length: 14 residues. Germline V gene data show CDR1 as KGHSH and CDR2 as LQKENI. The CDR3 protein is CASSPPQGPYEQYF. CDR3 in DNA: TGTGCCAGCTCACCACCCCAGGGGCCGTACGAGCAGTACTTC.

This clone was seen a handful of times. The genes are TRBV12-5 and TRBJ2-1, with a tentative D call TRBD2 (6 bases). CDR3 length equals 13 residues. Germline values: CDR1 LGHNT, CDR2 FRNRAP. Trimming removed 6 bases from V and 5 bases from J, with 11 bases in between. Here the CDR3 DNA reads TGTGCTAGTGGCCAGGGACTCAACAATGAGCAGTTCTTC. The encoded protein is CASGQGLNNEQFF.

The chain is built from TRBV2 and TRBJ2-2; a possible D gene is TRBD1 (5 bases). The CDR3 loop spans 16 amino acids. Germline CDR1 SNHLY, CDR2 FYNNEI. Between the trimmed V and J ends, which lost 4 bases and 3 bases, there was a span of 15 bases. The CDR3 region is CASSVSSGMYTGELFF. CDR3 nucleotide sequence: TGTGCCAGCAGTGTTTCCTCAGGGATGTACACCGGGGAGCTGTTTTTT. Full variable domain (missing parts from reference TRBV2 and TRBJ2-2): EPEVTQTPSHQVTQMGQEVILRCVPISNHLYFYWYRQILGQKVEFLVSFYNNEISEKSEIFDDQFSVERPDGSNFTLKIRSTKLEDSAMYFCASSVSSGMYTGELFFGEGSRLTVL.

This rearrangement joins TRBV10-3 to TRBJ1-4; D call uncertain. In germline, CDR1 is ENHRY, CDR2 SYGVKD. V was clipped by 8 bases and J by 0 bases, with 10 bases between them. The CDR3 contains 14 residues. The CDR3 DNA reads TGTGCCATCCCGGCGGAGACAACTAATGAAAAACTGTTTTTT. Translated: CAIPAETTNEKLFF.

The rearrangement joins TRBV10-3 to TRBJ2-7, with D perhaps TRBD2 (7 bases). CDR3 length equals 15 residues. Germline CDR1 is ENHRY and CDR2 is SYGVKD. Trimming pared 7 bases from V and 2 bases from J, leaving 18 bases between. The CDR3 nucleotides read TGTGCCATCAAATCCGGGGAGGGGGTGACCTACGAGCAGTACTTC. It specifies CAIKSGEGVTYEQYF.

CDR3 sequence: CASSQDLDRGPAYEQYF. In nucleotides, the CDR3 is TGTGCCAGCAGCCAAGATTTGGATCGCGGGCCTGCCTACGAGCAGTACTTC. The rearrangement uses TRBV4-2 and TRBJ2-7; D is possibly TRBD2 (5 bases). The CDR3 has 17 residues. The germline V gene encodes CDR1 LGHNA and CDR2 YNFKEQ. Trimming stripped 0 bases from V and 2 bases from J, with 17 bases between.